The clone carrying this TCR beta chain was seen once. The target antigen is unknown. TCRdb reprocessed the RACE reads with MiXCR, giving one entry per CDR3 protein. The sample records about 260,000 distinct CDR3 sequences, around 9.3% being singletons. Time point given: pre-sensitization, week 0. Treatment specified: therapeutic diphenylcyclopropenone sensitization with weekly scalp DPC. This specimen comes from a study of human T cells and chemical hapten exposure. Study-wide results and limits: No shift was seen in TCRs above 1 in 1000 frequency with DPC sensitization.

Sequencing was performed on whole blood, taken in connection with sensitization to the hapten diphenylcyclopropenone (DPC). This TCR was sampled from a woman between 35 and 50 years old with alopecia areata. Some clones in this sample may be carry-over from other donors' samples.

In nucleotides, the CDR3 is TGTGCCACCAGCAGAGCCCAGCGAGGAGAGACCCAGTACTTC. Its translation is CATSRAQRGETQYF. The rearrangement joins TRBV15 to TRBJ2-5; no reliable D call. Germline values: CDR1 LNHNV, CDR2 YYDKDF (reference sequence). This CDR3 has 14 amino acids. Trimming shortened V by 1 base and J by 4 bases, and 10 bases separated the two germline ends. Combining the CDR3 with reference TRBV15 and TRBJ2-5 gives the whole variable domain DAMVIQNPRYQVTQFGKPVTLSCSQTLNHNVMYWYQQKSSQAPKLLFHYYDKDFNNEADTPDNFQSRRPNTSFCFLDIRSPGLGDTAMYLCATSRAQRGETQYFGPGTRLLVL.